This T cell receptor beta chain appears in the sequencing data of a study of T cell clonality in common variable immunodeficiency. Broader study findings: CVID subjects showed higher TCRbeta clonality than healthy controls.

Profiling relied on immunoSEQ multiplex PCR, and the TCRdb table lists in-frame clones only, not all of them. Altogether approximately 50,000 clones were found in the sample, and no singletons occur. The CDR3 spans 15 residues. Germline V lookup: CDR1 MNHEY, CDR2 SVGEGT. This clone was seen a few times. Its matching antigen is unknown. A far larger clone lies a single base away; this is likely a read error. The sequenced fragment ends 3 residues before the CDR3 boundary, so the rest is inferred from the germline J gene. Material for sequencing was peripheral blood mononuclear cells. The chain is built from TRBV6-2 or TRBV6-3 and TRBJ2-5; TRBD2 matches at 7 bases. The TCR originated in a person aged 18 to 70 in good health. Incomplete CDR3 DNA: TGTGTCAGCAGCTACCTAGCGGAAAATCAAGAGACC. Translated, it gives CVSSYLAENQET. The complete CDR3 reads CVSSYLAENQETQYF.